These 18 T cell receptor beta chains were sequenced from one sample in a study of CD8 T cells in ankylosing spondylitis. Antigen specificity for these receptors is unknown. Whole-study results and caveats: Seemingly characteristic of ankylosing spondylitis blood was a TCR beta motif consisting of eight highly homologous variants.

One entry per CDR3 protein, called by TCRdb with MiXCR from the 5' RACE reads. This table holds fewer than 550,000 distinct CDR3 sequences, roughly 5% found once. The sample was blood, either unsorted or a sorted T cell fraction (not recorded which). Source of these receptors: a male donor with ankylosing spondylitis.

This clonotype was observed at least ten times. The chain carries TRBV5-1 and TRBJ1-2, with unresolved D. V lost 0 bases, J lost 2 bases, and 11 bases lay in between. CDR1 and CDR2 (germline): SGHRS, YFSETQ. The CDR3 runs to 15 residues. The CDR3 reads CASSLEWGLNYGYTF. The CDR3 DNA is TGCGCCAGCAGCTTGGAGTGGGGTCTAAACTATGGCTACACCTTC.

There are many counts of this clonotype. The J gene is TRBJ2-1, the V gene TRBV6-1; 7 bases match TRBD1. J gave up 8 bases and V 6 bases, and 13 bases lay outside the gene matches. The germline V gene encodes CDR1 MNHNS and CDR2 SASEGT. The CDR3 runs to 15 residues. CDR3 nucleotides: TGTGCCAGCAGCCAAGGACAGGTTAGGTCAGATGAGCAGTTCTTC. It specifies CASSQGQVRSDEQFF.

This clonotype was detected ten times or more. The rearrangement uses TRBV7-2 and TRBJ2-3; D possibly corresponds to TRBD2 (7 bases). CDR1 SGHTA and CDR2 FQGNSA come from the germline V gene. This CDR3 is 14 amino acids long. Trimming left V 2 bases short and J 13 bases short, with 19 bases between. DNA of the CDR3: TGTGCCAGCAGCTTAATCCCGTCGGGGGGCTCGAAGTATTTT. It specifies CASSLIPSGGSKYF.

This clonotype was seen only a few times. V and J are TRBV20-1 and TRBJ1-4; 8 positions match TRBD1. The length of the CDR3 is 15 residues. Germline assignment: CDR1 DFQATT and CDR2 SNEGSKA (reference sequence). V trimming: 1 base; J trimming: 7 bases; junction bases outside the gene matches: 8. The CDR3 DNA is TGCAGTGCTAGAGCTCCGGGACAGGAGTTTGAAAAACTGTTTTTT. Its translation: CSARAPGQEFEKLFF.

This clonotype has ten or more counts. The genes are TRBV6-1 and TRBJ1-5, with D possibly matching TRBD1 (6 bases). Germline CDR1 MNHNS, CDR2 SASEGT. V dropped 5 bases and J dropped 9 bases, with 14 bases sitting between them. This CDR3 has 13 residues. The CDR3 DNA reads as TGTGCCAGCAGTCCGATAAGCAGGGGGCCCCAGCATTTT. Amino acids: CASSPISRGPQHF.

The sample holds many counts of this clonotype. J is TRBJ2-7 and V is TRBV28, with TRBD2 matching 9 bases. J was trimmed by 6 bases and V by 2 bases; bases with no gene match: 5. The length of the CDR3 is 14 residues. CDR1 is MDHEN and CDR2 is SYDVKM in the germline V gene. This CDR3 is CASSLAGGAGEQYF. CDR3 bases: TGTGCCAGCAGTTTAGCGGGGGGGGCTGGCGAGCAGTACTTC.

This clonotype was counted many times. J is TRBJ1-6 and V is TRBV7-2; 8 bases map to TRBD1. V lost 4 bases to trimming and J lost 2 bases; unmatched junction nucleotides: 4. CDR1 and CDR2 from the germline V gene are SGHTA and FQGNSA. This CDR3 contains 16 residues. The CDR3 is CASSSGGAAYNSPLHF. CDR3 coding DNA: TGTGCCAGCAGCTCAGGGGGCGCCGCCTATAATTCACCCCTCCACTTT.

This clonotype was found many times. This sequence joins TRBV10-3 and TRBJ2-1; possible D gene TRBD1, 5 bases. Germline loops: CDR1 ENHRY, CDR2 SYGVKD. Trimming left V 3 bases short and J 2 bases short, with 14 bases between. The CDR3 loop spans 16 amino acids. As DNA, the CDR3 is TGTGCCATCAGTGATAGACAGACTTCTGCCTACAATGAGCAGTTCTTC. It is translated as CAISDRQTSAYNEQFF.

This clonotype was recorded at least ten times. The genes are TRBV4-2 and TRBJ1-5, with unresolved D. V lost 2 bases to trimming and J lost 0 bases, with 14 bases between them. The CDR3 runs to 17 residues. The V gene's germline CDR1 is LGHNA and CDR2 YNFKEQ. The CDR3 sequence: CASSQRVGSDSNQPQHF. DNA for the CDR3: TGTGCCAGCAGCCAAAGGGTGGGGTCGGATAGCAATCAGCCCCAGCATTTT.

With respect to this clonotype: Possible read error: a much larger clone is one base away. V usage is TRBV12-3 or TRBV12-4 and J usage is TRBJ1-3; 9 nucleotides match TRBD1. The CDR3 runs 15 residues. The CDR3 bases are TGTACCAGCAGCGCGGGACAGGGTAGTGGAAACACCATATATTTT. Protein product: CTSSAGQGSGNTIYF.

This clonotype occurred many times. V is TRBV29-1 and J is TRBJ2-7, with 7 nucleotides matching TRBD1. The CDR3 spans 15 residues. V lost 3 bases, J lost 2 bases, and 10 bases stayed unmatched. The germline gives CDR1 SQVTM, CDR2 ANQGSEA. The CDR3 DNA is TGCAGCGTTGAGGCCCAGACAGGGTCTACCTACGAGCAGTACTTC. Its translation: CSVEAQTGSTYEQYF.

Only a few counts were recorded for this clonotype. This chain uses TRBV6-2 or TRBV6-3 with TRBJ2-1, with TRBD2 matching 10 bases. The germline V gene encodes CDR1 MNHEY and CDR2 SVGEGT. The CDR3 is made up of 16 amino acids. V was pared by 5 bases and J by 6 bases, with 10 bases of the junction left unmatched. CDR3 in amino acids: CASSPRPLAGANEQFF. In DNA, the CDR3 is TGTGCCAGCAGTCCCAGACCCCTAGCGGGAGCCAATGAGCAGTTCTTC.

The chain couples TRBV5-1 to TRBJ1-3, with unresolved D. Trimming removed 3 bases at V and 0 bases at J, with 13 bases between. CDR1 is SGHRS, CDR2 YFSETQ, per germline. The length of the CDR3 is 16 residues. Here the CDR3 reads CASSSTSGFSGNTIYF. Here the CDR3 DNA reads TGCGCCAGCAGCTCCACCTCCGGGTTCTCTGGAAACACCATATATTTT.

This chain links TRBV27 with TRBJ2-7; possible D gene TRBD2, 5 bases. The V gene lost 5 bases and the J gene lost 4 bases, with 18 bases spanning the gap. The CDR3 is 15 residues long. Germline V lookup: CDR1 MNHEY, CDR2 SMNVEV (reference sequence). The CDR3 DNA reads TGTGCCAGCAGTCCCCTGGGGAGCGGAGGTTACGAGCAGTACTTC. As protein: CASSPLGSGGYEQYF.

This clonotype was seen many times. The V gene is TRBV12-3 or TRBV12-4, the J gene TRBJ2-7; no clear D gene. Trimming stripped 3 bases from V and 4 bases from J, with 7 bases between. The CDR3 has 12 residues. The CDR3 bases are TGTGCCAGCAGTTTTGGAAGATACGAGCAGTACTTC. Amino acid sequence: CASSFGRYEQYF.

This clonotype was seen at least ten times. The chain couples TRBV6-2 or TRBV6-3 to TRBJ1-1, with 7 nucleotides matching TRBD1. The CDR3 is made up of 12 amino acids. Germline loops: CDR1 MNHEY, CDR2 SVGEGT. Losses at the gene ends were 5 bases for V and 9 bases for J; bases not matched to a gene: 6. The CDR3 DNA sequence: TGTGCCAGCAGTCACAGGGGACGGCAAGCTTTCTTT. Translated, it gives CASSHRGRQAFF.

This clonotype came up many times. This chain connects TRBV5-1 to TRBJ1-2; TRBD1 is a possible D gene (6 bases). The ends were cut back, 4 bases at V and 5 bases at J, with 21 bases in the middle. There are 16 residues in the CDR3. The V gene's germline CDR1 is SGHRS and CDR2 YFSETQ. CDR3 loop: CASSGGWQDRLYGYTF. CDR3 in DNA: TGCGCCAGCAGCGGGGGCTGGCAGGACAGACTATATGGCTACACCTTC.

Worth noting for this clonotype: This may come from a read error, since a much larger clone is one base off. V is TRBV15 and J is TRBJ1-2; weak D call: TRBD1 (6 bases). Germline CDR1 and CDR2: LNHNV and YYDKDF (reference sequence). This CDR3 region has 18 residues. CDR3 nucleotide sequence: TGTGCCAACAGCAGAGGAGGCACCTTATCCCCGGGACAAGGAGGCTACACCTTC. It translates to CANSRGGTLSPGQGGYTF.